This TCR beta chain was obtained from a study of monozygotic twins with inflammatory bowel disease. General study findings and limits: It was in IBD patients that TCRbeta diversity (inverse Simpson) was lower than in healthy co-twins.

The CDR3 totals 16 residues. Germline-derived CDR1 and CDR2 are LGHNA and YNFKEQ. Note on this clonotype: Its target is not known.

cDNA for TCRalpha and TCRbeta was amplified by nested PCRs of about 15 then 9 cycles. With the 5' RACE reads reprocessed, TCRdb shows one record per CDR3 protein and no DNA. This table holds some 150,000 distinct CDR3 sequences. The sample taken for sequencing was blood. This chain uses TRBV4-2 with TRBJ2-7; TCRdb's assignment of TRBD2 cannot be checked, as there is no DNA. This receptor was taken from a human donor with ulcerative colitis or Crohn's disease, or a healthy co-twin of an affected twin (not recorded which). This chain's CDR3 is CASSQDRTSDRYEQYF.